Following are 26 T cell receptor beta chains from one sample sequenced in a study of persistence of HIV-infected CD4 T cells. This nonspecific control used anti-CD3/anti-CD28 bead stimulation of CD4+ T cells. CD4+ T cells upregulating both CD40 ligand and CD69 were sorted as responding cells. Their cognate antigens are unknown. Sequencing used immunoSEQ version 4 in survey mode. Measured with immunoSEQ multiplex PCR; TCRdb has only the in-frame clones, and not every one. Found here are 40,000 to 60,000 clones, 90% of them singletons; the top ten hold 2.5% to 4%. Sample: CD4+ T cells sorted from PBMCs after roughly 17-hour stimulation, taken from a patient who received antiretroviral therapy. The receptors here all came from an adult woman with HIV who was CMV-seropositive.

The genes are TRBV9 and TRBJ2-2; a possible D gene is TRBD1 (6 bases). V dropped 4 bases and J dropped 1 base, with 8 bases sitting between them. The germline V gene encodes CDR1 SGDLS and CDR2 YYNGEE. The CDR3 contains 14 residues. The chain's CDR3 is CASSPTGNTGELFF. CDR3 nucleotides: TGTGCCAGCAGCCCGACAGGGAACACCGGGGAGCTGTTTTTT. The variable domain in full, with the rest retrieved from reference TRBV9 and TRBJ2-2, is DSGVTQTPKHLITATGQRVTLRCSPRSGDLSVYWYQQSLDQGLQFLIQYYNGEERAKGNILERFSAQQFPDLHSELNLSSLELGDSALYFCASSPTGNTGELFFGEGSRLTVL.

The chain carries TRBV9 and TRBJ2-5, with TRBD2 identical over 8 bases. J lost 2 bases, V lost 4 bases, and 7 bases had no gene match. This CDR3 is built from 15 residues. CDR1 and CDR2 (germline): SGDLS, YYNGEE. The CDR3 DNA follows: TGTGCCAGCAGCTCTACGGGGGGGACTCAAGAGACCCAGTACTTC. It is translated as CASSSTGGTQETQYF.

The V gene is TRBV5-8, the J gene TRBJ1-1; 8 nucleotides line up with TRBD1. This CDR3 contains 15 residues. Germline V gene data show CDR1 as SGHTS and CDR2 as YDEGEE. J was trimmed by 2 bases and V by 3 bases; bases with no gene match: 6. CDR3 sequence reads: CASSWTGSLNTEAFF. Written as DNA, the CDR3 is TGTGCCAGCAGCTGGACAGGGTCCCTAAACACTGAAGCTTTCTTT.

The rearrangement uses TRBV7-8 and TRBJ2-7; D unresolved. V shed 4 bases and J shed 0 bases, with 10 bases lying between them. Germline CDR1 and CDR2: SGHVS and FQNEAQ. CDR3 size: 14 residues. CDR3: CASSSSTLSYEQYF. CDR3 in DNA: TGTGCCAGCAGCTCATCAACACTCTCCTACGAGCAGTACTTC.

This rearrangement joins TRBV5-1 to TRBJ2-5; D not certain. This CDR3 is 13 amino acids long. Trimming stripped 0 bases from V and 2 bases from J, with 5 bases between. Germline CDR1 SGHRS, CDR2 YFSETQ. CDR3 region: CASSLGRQETQYF. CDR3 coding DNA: TGCGCCAGCAGCTTGGGTAGGCAAGAGACCCAGTACTTC.

The CDR3 sequence is CASSRAGYEQYF. The CDR3 coding sequence is TGTGCCAGCTCGAGAGCGGGCTACGAGCAGTACTTC. The rearrangement uses TRBV18 and TRBJ2-7; tentatively, D is TRBD2 (6 bases). With 6 bases removed from V and 3 bases from J, the gap between germline ends came to 9 bases. The CDR3 runs to 12 residues. CDR1 is KGHSH and CDR2 is LQKENI in the germline V gene.

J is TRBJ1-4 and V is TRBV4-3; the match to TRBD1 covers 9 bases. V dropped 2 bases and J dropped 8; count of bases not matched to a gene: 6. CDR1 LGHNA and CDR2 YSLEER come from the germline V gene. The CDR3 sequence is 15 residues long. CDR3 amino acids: CASSQLGQGKEKLFF. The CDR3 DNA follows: TGCGCCAGCAGCCAACTAGGACAGGGGAAAGAAAAACTGTTTTTT.

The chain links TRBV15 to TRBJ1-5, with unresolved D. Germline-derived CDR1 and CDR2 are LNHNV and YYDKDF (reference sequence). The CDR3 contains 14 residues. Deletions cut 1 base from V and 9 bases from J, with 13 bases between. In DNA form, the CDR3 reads TGTGCCACCAGCAGAGGGGCAGGTCCTTGGCCCCAGCATTTT. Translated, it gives CATSRGAGPWPQHF.

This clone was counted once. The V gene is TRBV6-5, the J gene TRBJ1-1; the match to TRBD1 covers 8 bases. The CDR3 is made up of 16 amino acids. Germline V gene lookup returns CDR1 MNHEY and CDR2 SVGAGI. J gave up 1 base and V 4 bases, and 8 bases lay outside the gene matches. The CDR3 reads CASSFSGGGRNTEAFF. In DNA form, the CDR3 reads TGTGCCAGCAGTTTCTCAGGGGGCGGCCGGAACACTGAAGCTTTCTTT.

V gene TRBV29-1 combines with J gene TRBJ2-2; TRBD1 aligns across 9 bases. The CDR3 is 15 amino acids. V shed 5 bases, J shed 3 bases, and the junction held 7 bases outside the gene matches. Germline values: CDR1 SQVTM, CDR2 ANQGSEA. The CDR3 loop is CSVRQGDSYTGELFF. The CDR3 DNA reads TGCAGCGTTAGACAGGGGGATTCATACACCGGGGAGCTGTTTTTT.

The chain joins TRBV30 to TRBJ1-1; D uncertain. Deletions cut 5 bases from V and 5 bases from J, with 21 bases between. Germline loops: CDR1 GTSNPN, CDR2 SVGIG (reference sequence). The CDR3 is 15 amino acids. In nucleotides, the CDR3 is TGTGCCTGGGCTCCGGGCCGGTTGGATTCTACTGAAGCTTTCTTT. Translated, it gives CAWAPGRLDSTEAFF.

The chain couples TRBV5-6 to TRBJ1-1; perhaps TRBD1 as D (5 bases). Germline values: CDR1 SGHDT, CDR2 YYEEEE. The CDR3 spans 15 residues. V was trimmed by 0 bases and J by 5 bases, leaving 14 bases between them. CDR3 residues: CASSLVPERGTEAFF. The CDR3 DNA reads TGTGCCAGCAGCTTGGTCCCTGAACGGGGGACTGAAGCTTTCTTT.

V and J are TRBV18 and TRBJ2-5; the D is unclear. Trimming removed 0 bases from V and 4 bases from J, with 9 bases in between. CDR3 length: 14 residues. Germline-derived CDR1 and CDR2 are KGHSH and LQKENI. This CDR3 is CASSPPVETETQYF. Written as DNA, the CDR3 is TGTGCCAGCTCACCACCGGTTGAGACAGAGACCCAGTACTTC.

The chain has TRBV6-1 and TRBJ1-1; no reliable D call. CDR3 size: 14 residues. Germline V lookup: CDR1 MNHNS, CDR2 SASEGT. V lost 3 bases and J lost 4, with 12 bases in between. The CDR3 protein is CASSEHSSGTEAFF. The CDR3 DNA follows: TGTGCCAGCAGTGAGCATAGCTCGGGCACTGAAGCTTTCTTT.

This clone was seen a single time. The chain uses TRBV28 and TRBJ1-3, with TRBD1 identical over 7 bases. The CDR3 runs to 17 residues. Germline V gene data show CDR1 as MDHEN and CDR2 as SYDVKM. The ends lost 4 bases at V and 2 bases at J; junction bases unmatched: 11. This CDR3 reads CASSSSPPGTAGNTIYF. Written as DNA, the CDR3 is TGTGCCAGCAGTTCCTCACCACCCGGGACAGCTGGAAACACCATATATTTT. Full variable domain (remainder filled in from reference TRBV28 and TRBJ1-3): DVKVTQSSRYLVKRTGEKVFLECVQDMDHENMFWYRQDPGLGLRLIYFSYDVKMKEKGDIPEGYSVSREKKERFSLILESASTNQTSMYLCASSSSPPGTAGNTIYFGEGSWLTVV.

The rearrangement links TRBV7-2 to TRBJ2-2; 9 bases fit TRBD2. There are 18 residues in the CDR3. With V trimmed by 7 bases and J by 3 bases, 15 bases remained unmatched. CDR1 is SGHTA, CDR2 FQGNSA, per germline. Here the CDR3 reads CASTLRAGVAGDTGELFF. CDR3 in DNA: TGTGCCAGCACCCTTAGAGCGGGAGTAGCGGGGGACACCGGGGAGCTGTTTTTT.

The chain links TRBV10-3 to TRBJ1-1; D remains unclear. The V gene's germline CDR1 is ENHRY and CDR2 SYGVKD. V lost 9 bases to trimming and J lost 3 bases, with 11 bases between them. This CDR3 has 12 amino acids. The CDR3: CAIREADTEAFF. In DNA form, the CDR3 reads TGTGCCATTAGGGAGGCGGACACTGAAGCTTTCTTT.

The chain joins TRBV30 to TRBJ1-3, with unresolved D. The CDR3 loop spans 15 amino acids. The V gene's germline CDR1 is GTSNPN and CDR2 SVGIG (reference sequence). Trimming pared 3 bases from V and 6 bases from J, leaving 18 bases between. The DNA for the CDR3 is TGTGCCTGGAGGAACCGGGTCCAAAAAGCAAACACCATATATTTT. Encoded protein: CAWRNRVQKANTIYF. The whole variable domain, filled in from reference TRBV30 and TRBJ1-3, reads SQTIHQWPATLVQPVGSPLSLECTVEGTSNPNLYWYRQAAGRGLQLLFYSVGIGQISSEVPQNLSASRPQDRQFILSSKKLLLSDSGFYLCAWRNRVQKANTIYFGEGSWLTVV.

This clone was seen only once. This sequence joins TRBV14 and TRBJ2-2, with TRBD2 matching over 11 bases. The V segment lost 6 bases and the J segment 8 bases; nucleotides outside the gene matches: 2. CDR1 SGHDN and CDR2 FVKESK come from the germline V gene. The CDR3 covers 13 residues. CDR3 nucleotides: TGTGCCAGCAGACTAGCGGGAGTGGGGGAGCTGTTTTTT. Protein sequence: CASRLAGVGELFF.

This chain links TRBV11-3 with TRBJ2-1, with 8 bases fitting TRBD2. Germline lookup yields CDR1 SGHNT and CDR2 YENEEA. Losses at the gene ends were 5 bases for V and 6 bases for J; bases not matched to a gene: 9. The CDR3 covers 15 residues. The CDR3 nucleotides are TGTGCCAGCAGCCCGTCCGGGACTAGTTCCAATGAGCAGTTCTTC. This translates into CASSPSGTSSNEQFF.

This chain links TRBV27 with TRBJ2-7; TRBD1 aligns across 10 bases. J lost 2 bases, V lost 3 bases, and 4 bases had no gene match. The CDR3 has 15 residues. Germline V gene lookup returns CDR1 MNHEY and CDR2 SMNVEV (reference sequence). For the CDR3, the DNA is TGTGCCAGCAGTTTGGCCGGGACAGGGGCCTACGAGCAGTACTTC. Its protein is CASSLAGTGAYEQYF.

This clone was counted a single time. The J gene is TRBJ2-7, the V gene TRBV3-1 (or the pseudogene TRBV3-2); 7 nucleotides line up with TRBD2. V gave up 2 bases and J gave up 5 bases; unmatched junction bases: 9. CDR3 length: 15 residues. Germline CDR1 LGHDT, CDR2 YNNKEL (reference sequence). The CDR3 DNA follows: TGTGCCAGCAGCCAAAATCCCACGGGGAGGGACGAGCAGTACTTC. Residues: CASSQNPTGRDEQYF.

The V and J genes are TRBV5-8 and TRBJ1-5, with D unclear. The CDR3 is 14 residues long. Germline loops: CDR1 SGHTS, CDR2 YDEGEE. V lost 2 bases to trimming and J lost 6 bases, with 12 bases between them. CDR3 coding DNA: TGTGCCAGCAGCTTACGCAGTGACCGTCAGCCCCAGCATTTT. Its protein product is CASSLRSDRQPQHF.

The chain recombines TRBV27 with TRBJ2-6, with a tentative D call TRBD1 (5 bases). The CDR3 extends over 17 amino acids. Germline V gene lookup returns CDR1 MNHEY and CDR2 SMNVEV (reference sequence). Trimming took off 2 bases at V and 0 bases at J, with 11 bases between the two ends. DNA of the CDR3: TGTGCCAGCAGTTTAGCAGGGATAGGCTCTGGGGCCAACGTCCTGACTTTC. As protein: CASSLAGIGSGANVLTF.

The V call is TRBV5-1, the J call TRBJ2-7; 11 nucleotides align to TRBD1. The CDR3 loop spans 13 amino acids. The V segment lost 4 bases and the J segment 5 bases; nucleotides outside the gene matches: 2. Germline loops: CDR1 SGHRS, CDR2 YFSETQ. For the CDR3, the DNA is TGCGCCAGCAGCAGGACAGGGGGCAACGAGCAGTACTTC. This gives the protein CASSRTGGNEQYF.

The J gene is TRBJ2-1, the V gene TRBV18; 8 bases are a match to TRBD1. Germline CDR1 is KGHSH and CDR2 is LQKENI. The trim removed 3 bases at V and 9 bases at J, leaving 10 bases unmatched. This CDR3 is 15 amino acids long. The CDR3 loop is CASSPGPTGVGEQFF. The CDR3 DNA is TGTGCCAGCTCACCGGGGCCGACAGGGGTGGGTGAGCAGTTCTTC.